Included here is one TCR beta chain sequence, with context. These data belong to a study of blood T cell repertoires in COVID-19. On the study more broadly: T cells, B-cell-depleted T cells, or PBMCs provided the cDNA or gDNA that served as material.

The data were produced by immunoSEQ multiplex PCR, yet TCRdb's version contains in-frame clones alone and is incomplete. The sample contains around 100,000 clones, approximately 86% of which appear only once. The material sequenced was peripheral blood. This sequence was found in a man aged 50 to 59 with active or convalescent COVID-19.

Written as DNA, the CDR3 is TGTGCCATCAGTGAGGGCCAGCGGGGGGAACAAGAGACCCAGTACTTC. Amino acid sequence: CAISEGQRGEQETQYF. J is TRBJ2-5 and V is TRBV10-3, with 9 bases identical to TRBD2. The length of the CDR3 is 16 residues. Germline CDR1 reads ENHRY; CDR2 reads SYGVKD. The V gene end was trimmed by 2 bases and the J gene end by 2 bases; junction bases not matched to a gene: 6.